A single T cell receptor (beta chain) is shown here with its context. CDR3 length: 15 amino acids. In germline, CDR1 is KGHSH, CDR2 LQKENI. V lost 2 bases to trimming and J lost 2 bases, with 13 bases between them. This entry is derived from a study of blood T cell repertoires in COVID-19. Study as a whole: T cells, B-cell-depleted T cells, or PBMCs provided the cDNA or gDNA that served as material.

Original processing notes: Nucleated cell number was recorded as an estimate derived from reference gene primer amplification. Libraries were prepared by immunoSEQ multiplex PCR; TCRdb keeps only in-frame clonotypes and omits some of them. Clone size and the V and J calls come from that table; the DNA yielded D and trimming. The sample gives 300,000 to 350,000 clones, around 83% of which show up once; about 3% is in the top ten. Sequences were obtained from peripheral blood. The sequence was obtained from a young man with active or convalescent COVID-19. The chain uses TRBV18 and TRBJ2-7; maybe TRBD1 (6 bases). The CDR3, as DNA: TGTGCCAGCTCACCAAGTCGGACAGCAGCCTACGAGCAGTACTTC. Its protein product is CASSPSRTAAYEQYF.